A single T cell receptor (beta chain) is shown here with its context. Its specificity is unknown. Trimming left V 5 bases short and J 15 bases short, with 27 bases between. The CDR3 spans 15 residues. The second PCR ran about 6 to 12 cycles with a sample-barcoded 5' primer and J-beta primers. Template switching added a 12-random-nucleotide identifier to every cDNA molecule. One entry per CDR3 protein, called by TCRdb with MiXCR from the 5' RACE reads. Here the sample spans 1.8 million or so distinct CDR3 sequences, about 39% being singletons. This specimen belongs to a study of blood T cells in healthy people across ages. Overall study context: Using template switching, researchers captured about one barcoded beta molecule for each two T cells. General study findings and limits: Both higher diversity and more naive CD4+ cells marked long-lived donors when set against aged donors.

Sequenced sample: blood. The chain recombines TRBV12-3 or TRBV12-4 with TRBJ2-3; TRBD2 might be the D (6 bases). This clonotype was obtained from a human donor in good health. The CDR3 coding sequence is TGTGCCAGCAGTATCCGGGGCGGGGAAACAGATACGGAATATTTT. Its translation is CASSIRGGETDTEYF.